This T cell receptor (beta chain) was obtained from a study of regulatory T cells in long-lasting Graves disease. About the research overall: By definition, persistent Graves' disease involved antithyroid drugs for over 5 years alongside positive TSH receptor antibodies.

In this sample, this clonotype turned up a few times. The time point: persistent/refractory GD, antithyroid drugs over 5 years with positive TRAb. RNA from PBMCs was the source of the TCR library. The CDR3 sequence is 15 residues long. V lost 1 base to trimming and J lost 6 bases, with 13 bases between them. Germline CDR1 and CDR2: SGHAT and FQNNGV. Through Arm-PCR of CDR3 regions and iRepertoire HTBI primers, TCR beta libraries were built. TCRdb passed the multiplex PCR reads through MiXCR, listing each CDR3 protein once. The sample shows 400,000 or so distinct CDR3 sequences, around 22% of them seen only once.

This sequence was found in a female donor with Graves disease. The chain has TRBV11-2 and TRBJ1-5; D is unresolved. The source material was peripheral blood mononuclear cells (PBMCs), sampled when the disease was refractory, from a patient treated with antithyroid drugs. The chain's CDR3 is CASSLGESQAQPQHF. CDR3 bases: TGTGCCAGCAGCTTAGGGGAGTCCCAGGCTCAGCCCCAGCATTTT.